The entry that follows covers one T cell receptor (beta chain) sequence. Its antigen is unidentified. 13 Jbeta primers and 60 Vbeta primers were used for the PCR. As processed by the authors: Later, some 79 million unique TCR beta chains were counted in an analysis, and some 9.9 million of them were shared. Assay used: immunoSEQ multiplex PCR; TCRdb lists only in-frame clones, some missing. From that table come the V and J calls and clone size; the DNA was used to work out D and trimming. This table holds around 130,000 clones, approximately 78% found once. These data originate in a study of cytomegalovirus exposure and HLA in healthy donors. J lost 5 bases, V lost 0 bases, and 8 bases had no gene match. Germline CDR1 is SGHRS and CDR2 is YFSETQ. The CDR3 is 16 amino acids. Though probably carrying unrecorded immune exposures, donors were nominally healthy at sampling. Findings and limits, study-wide: For most TCR beta V segments, an earlier analysis put the productive rate at about 87% or about 30% of the time.

The chain joins TRBV5-1 to TRBJ2-5; 9 bases align to TRBD1. The sequencing input was PBMCs. The clonotype was recovered from a woman aged 35 to 49 in good health and CMV-seropositive. The CDR3 DNA is TGCGCCAGCAGCTTGGTCGGACAGGGGATGGGGGAGACCCAGTACTTC. Amino acids: CASSLVGQGMGETQYF.